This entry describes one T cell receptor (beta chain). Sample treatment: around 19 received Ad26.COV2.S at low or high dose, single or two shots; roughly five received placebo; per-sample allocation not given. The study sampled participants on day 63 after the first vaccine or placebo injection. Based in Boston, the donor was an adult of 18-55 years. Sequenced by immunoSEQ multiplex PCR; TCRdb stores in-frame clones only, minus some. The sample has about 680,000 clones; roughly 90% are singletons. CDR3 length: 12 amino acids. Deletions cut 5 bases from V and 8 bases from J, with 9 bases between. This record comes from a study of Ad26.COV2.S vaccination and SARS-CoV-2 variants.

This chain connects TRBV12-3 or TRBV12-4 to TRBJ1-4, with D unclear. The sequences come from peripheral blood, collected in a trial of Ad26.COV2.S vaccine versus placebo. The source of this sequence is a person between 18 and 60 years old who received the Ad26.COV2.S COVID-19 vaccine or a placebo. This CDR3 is CASSPRLEKLFF. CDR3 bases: TGTGCCAGCAGTCCAAGATTAGAAAAACTGTTTTTT.